The clone carrying this T cell receptor (beta chain) was detected ten times or more. The antigen is undetermined. Unique molecular identifiers were attached to individual cDNA molecules within the library. Original handling: There were a median of around 96,000 TCRs per sample, with a range from roughly 20,000 to 690,600. One entry per CDR3 protein results from TCRdb running MiXCR on the RACE reads. What appears here as the V and J calls and clone size reflects TCRdb's work, not the paper's. This table has 35,000 to 50,000 distinct CDR3 sequences, about 4.5% appearing once. The sample belongs to a study of human T cells and chemical hapten exposure. Study-wide context: Across samples, TCR yields varied, mostly owing to small differences in pooled library volumes.

The V gene lost 0 bases and the J gene lost 5 bases, with 11 bases spanning the gap. Germline V CDR1 and CDR2: SGHRS, YFSETQ. The CDR3 loop spans 14 amino acids. Described time point: healthy volunteer bleed at 2 weeks. The template was total RNA from unfractionated whole blood. General study results and limits: The number of TCRs above 1 in 1000 frequency did not change after DPC sensitization.

Sequencing used whole blood. This TCR came from a female donor in good health. Some clones in this sample may be carry-over from other donors' samples. J is TRBJ2-5 and V is TRBV5-1; perhaps TRBD2 as D (6 bases). The CDR3 spells CASSLDGGLETQYF. As DNA, the CDR3 is TGCGCCAGCAGCTTGGACGGAGGGTTGGAGACCCAGTACTTC. Filled out from reference TRBV5-1 and TRBJ2-5, the complete variable domain reads KAGVTQTPRYLIKTRGQQVTLSCSPISGHRSVSWYQQTPGQGLQFLFEYFSETQRNKGNFPGRFSGRQFSNSRSEMNVSTLELGDSALYLCASSLDGGLETQYFGPGTRLLVL.